The 29 T cell receptor beta chains below come from one sample, sequenced in a study of blood T cell repertoires in COVID-19. Profiling relied on immunoSEQ multiplex PCR, and the TCRdb table lists in-frame clones only, not all of them. The data contain around 260,000 clones, 91% of them seen just once; the ten biggest clones take up approximately 2.5%. Sample: peripheral blood. These receptors originate from a person aged 18 to 35 with COVID-19, enrolled during active disease.

V gene TRBV6-2 or TRBV6-3 combines with J gene TRBJ2-7; D is possibly TRBD2 (6 bases). Germline V gene data show CDR1 as MNHEY and CDR2 as SVGEGT. The V and J ends lost 2 bases and 7 bases respectively, with 6 bases between them. The CDR3 consists of 11 residues. CDR3 DNA: TGTGCCAGCAGTTACAGCGGGGAGCAGTACTTC. Its protein is CASSYSGEQYF.

A few counts support this clone. The chain has TRBV19 and TRBJ1-1; 10 bases are a match to TRBD1. Germline V CDR1 and CDR2: LNHDA, SQIVND (reference sequence). V was pared by 9 bases and J by 1 base, with 8 bases of the junction left unmatched. The CDR3 loop spans 15 amino acids. The CDR3 is CASRDRGPSNTEAFF. CDR3 DNA sequence: TGTGCCAGCCGGGACAGGGGCCCCTCGAACACTGAAGCTTTCTTT.

This sequence joins TRBV11-2 and TRBJ2-7; D is possibly TRBD2 (6 bases). V was shortened by 1 base and J by 3 bases, with 10 bases between the two germline ends. This CDR3 is built from 14 residues. Germline V gene data show CDR1 as SGHAT and CDR2 as FQNNGV. Here the CDR3 DNA reads TGTGCCAGCAGCTTAGGGGACTTGATCTACGAGCAGTACTTC. Protein: CASSLGDLIYEQYF. Looking up the rest from reference TRBV11-2 and TRBJ2-7 gives the full variable domain: EAGVAQSPRYKIIEKRQSVAFWCNPISGHATLYWYQQILGQGPKLLIQFQNNGVVDDSQLPKDRFSAERLKGVDSTLKIQPAKLEDSAVYLCASSLGDLIYEQYFGPGTRLTVT.

The chain has TRBV7-2 and TRBJ1-4; D ambiguous. Germline V gene sequence: CDR1 SGHTA, CDR2 FQGNSA. This CDR3 region has 14 residues. Between the trimmed V and J ends, which lost 5 bases and 4 bases, there was a span of 11 bases. CDR3 amino acids: CASSRTGINEKLFF. CDR3 nucleotide sequence: TGTGCCAGCAGCAGGACGGGAATTAATGAAAAACTGTTTTTT.

The rearrangement uses TRBV13 and TRBJ2-3; TRBD2 aligns across 8 bases. The germline gives CDR1 PRHDT, CDR2 FYEKMQ (reference sequence). After removal of 3 bases from V and 2 bases from J, the junction contained 4 bases not matched to a gene. This CDR3 has 15 amino acids. CDR3 in amino acids: CASSFSGENTDTQYF. The CDR3 DNA sequence: TGTGCCAGCAGCTTTAGCGGGGAAAACACAGATACGCAGTATTTT.

In DNA, the CDR3 is TGTGCCAGCAGTGAGACCCAGGGTGGGACTGAAGCTTTCTTT. This gives the protein CASSETQGGTEAFF. This chain joins TRBV6-1 and TRBJ1-1, with D tentatively TRBD1 (5 bases). Germline assignment: CDR1 MNHNS and CDR2 SASEGT. CDR3 length: 14 amino acids. V lost 3 bases and J lost 5, with 13 bases in between.

This chain joins TRBV5-1 and TRBJ2-1, with D tentatively TRBD2 (7 bases). V gave up 4 bases and J gave up 3 bases, with 11 bases separating them. CDR3 length equals 14 residues. Per germline, CDR1 SGHRS and CDR2 YFSETQ. The CDR3 loop reads CASSGGAGYNEQFF. The CDR3, as DNA: TGCGCCAGCAGCGGGGGGGCTGGCTACAATGAGCAGTTCTTC. Together with reference TRBV5-1 and TRBJ2-1, the CDR3 gives the full variable domain: KAGVTQTPRYLIKTRGQQVTLSCSPISGHRSVSWYQQTPGQGLQFLFEYFSETQRNKGNFPGRFSGRQFSNSRSEMNVSTLELGDSALYLCASSGGAGYNEQFFGPGTRLTVL.

The chain is built from TRBV6-6 and TRBJ1-1; D is possibly TRBD1 (6 bases). This CDR3 is built from 16 residues. CDR1 and CDR2 from the germline V gene are MNHNY and SVGAGI (reference sequence). V lost 7 bases, J lost 0 bases, and 18 bases lay in between. The CDR3 nucleotides are TGTGCCAGCACCTATGGGGGGGCGGGAATGAACACTGAAGCTTTCTTT. Translation: CASTYGGAGMNTEAFF.

This chain connects TRBV27 to TRBJ2-7, with a weak D call TRBD1 (6 bases). V gave up 5 bases and J gave up 0 bases, with 11 bases separating them. The CDR3 has 14 amino acids. CDR1 is MNHEY and CDR2 is SMNVEV in the germline V gene (reference sequence). In DNA form, the CDR3 reads TGTGCCAGCAGTCCAGTGGGGGCCTCCTACGAGCAGTACTTC. As protein: CASSPVGASYEQYF.

The rearrangement joins TRBV5-1 to TRBJ1-4; a weak D match, TRBD1 (6 bases). CDR3 size: 14 residues. V lost 0 bases, J lost 6 bases, and 9 bases lay in between. The germline gives CDR1 SGHRS, CDR2 YFSETQ. Written as DNA, the CDR3 is TGCGCCAGCAGCTTGGGGGGGCTTGATGAAAAACTGTTTTTT. It codes for CASSLGGLDEKLFF.

This rearrangement joins TRBV4-1 to TRBJ2-7, with D unclear. CDR3 size: 14 residues. Trimming left V 0 bases short and J 7 bases short, with 13 bases between. In germline, CDR1 is MGHRA, CDR2 YSYEKL. This chain's CDR3 is CASSQDGPSIEQYF. In DNA, the CDR3 is TGCGCCAGCAGCCAAGACGGCCCTAGTATTGAGCAGTACTTC.

The chain links TRBV2 to TRBJ1-2; no firm D call. The CDR3 extends over 12 amino acids. V lost 4 bases and J lost 10, with 13 bases in between. CDR1 and CDR2 (germline): SNHLY, FYNNEI. In DNA, the CDR3 is TGTGCCAGCAGTGGTTCGTTAGTAGTCTACACCTTC. This encodes CASSGSLVVYTF. The variable domain in full, completed from reference TRBV2 and TRBJ1-2, reads EPEVTQTPSHQVTQMGQEVILRCVPISNHLYFYWYRQILGQKVEFLVSFYNNEISEKSEIFDDQFSVERPDGSNFTLKIRSTKLEDSAMYFCASSGSLVVYTFGSGTRLTVV.

On this clone itself: The identical CDR3 is also encoded by other nucleotide sequences in the sample. The V gene is TRBV4-3, the J gene TRBJ2-3; 10 nucleotides agree with TRBD2. This CDR3 has 15 residues. V lost 3 bases and J lost 0; bases outside the gene matches: 0. Germline values: CDR1 LGHNA, CDR2 YSLEER. The DNA of the CDR3 is TGCGCCAGCAGCCAGACTAGCGGGAGCACAGATACGCAGTATTTT. This encodes CASSQTSGSTDTQYF.

The chain links TRBV9 to TRBJ2-2; 7 bases fit TRBD1. This CDR3 spans 16 amino acids. V lost 1 base and J lost 2; bases outside the gene matches: 5. Germline V gene lookup returns CDR1 SGDLS and CDR2 YYNGEE. The CDR3 DNA sequence: TGTGCCAGCAGCGTATCGACAGGGATTAACACCGGGGAGCTGTTTTTT. Translation: CASSVSTGINTGELFF. Drawing the rest from reference TRBV9 and TRBJ2-2, the complete variable domain is DSGVTQTPKHLITATGQRVTLRCSPRSGDLSVYWYQQSLDQGLQFLIQYYNGEERAKGNILERFSAQQFPDLHSELNLSSLELGDSALYFCASSVSTGINTGELFFGEGSRLTVL.

The chain uses TRBV7-9 and TRBJ2-3; 7 positions agree with TRBD1. CDR3 size: 15 residues. Trimming removed 5 bases from V and 2 bases from J; junction bases left unmatched: 7. Germline V lookup: CDR1 SEHNR, CDR2 FQNEAQ (reference sequence). The CDR3 loop reads CASSPVGTDTDTQYF. The CDR3 nucleotides read TGTGCCAGCAGCCCGGTTGGGACAGACACAGATACGCAGTATTTT.

The V call is TRBV25-1, the J call TRBJ2-7; 7 bases align to TRBD2. V gave up 3 bases and J gave up 0 bases; unmatched junction bases: 8. The CDR3 length is 16 residues. The germline V gene encodes CDR1 MGHDK and CDR2 SYGVNS. CDR3: CASSEAPRGTSYEQYF. The CDR3 nucleotides read TGTGCCAGCAGTGAGGCGCCGCGGGGGACCTCCTACGAGCAGTACTTC.

This chain links TRBV10-3 with TRBJ1-6; D gene uncertain. The CDR3 runs 13 residues. CDR1 and CDR2 (germline): ENHRY, SYGVKD. The V end was cut by 8 bases, the J end by 7 bases, with 12 bases between. The CDR3 sequence is CAIQREENSPLHF. For the CDR3, the DNA is TGTGCCATCCAACGGGAAGAGAATTCACCCCTCCACTTT.

The genes are TRBV2 and TRBJ1-5, with D possibly being TRBD1 (6 bases). V was clipped by 8 bases and J by 3 bases, with 14 bases between them. Looked up from germline, CDR1 is SNHLY and CDR2 is FYNNEI. The length of the CDR3 is 14 residues. CDR3 bases: TGTGCCAGCCTTAACGCAGGGGTCAATCAGCCCCAGCATTTT. Protein: CASLNAGVNQPQHF.

This sequence joins TRBV28 and TRBJ1-6; 8 bases align to TRBD1. The CDR3 consists of 15 residues. Germline V gene data show CDR1 as MDHEN and CDR2 as SYDVKM. V trimming: 3 bases; J trimming: 9 bases; junction bases outside the gene matches: 7. The DNA of the CDR3 is TGTGCCAGCAGTTTTACCGGCAGGGGGCTTTCACCCCTCCACTTT. Amino acids: CASSFTGRGLSPLHF. Using reference TRBV28 and TRBJ1-6 for the parts outside the CDR3, the full variable domain is DVKVTQSSRYLVKRTGEKVFLECVQDMDHENMFWYRQDPGLGLRLIYFSYDVKMKEKGDIPEGYSVSREKKERFSLILESASTNQTSMYLCASSFTGRGLSPLHFGNGTRLTVT.

This clone was counted a single time. The chain couples TRBV27 to TRBJ1-2; TRBD1 matches at 9 bases. Losses at the gene ends were 5 bases for V and 4 bases for J; bases not matched to a gene: 17. There are 18 residues in the CDR3. Germline loops: CDR1 MNHEY, CDR2 SMNVEV (reference sequence). The CDR3 protein is CASSLYWDRARVGYGYTF. The CDR3 DNA sequence: TGTGCCAGCAGTCTGTATTGGGACAGGGCAAGAGTGGGCTATGGCTACACCTTC.

V is TRBV5-6 and J is TRBJ1-5; 9 nucleotides line up with TRBD1. The CDR3 runs 16 residues. The V gene end was trimmed by 3 bases and the J gene end by 5 bases; junction bases not matched to a gene: 9. The germline V gene has CDR1 SGHDT and CDR2 YYEEEE. CDR3 protein: CASSSRGQGIYQPQHF. The CDR3 DNA is TGTGCCAGCAGCTCCCGGGGACAGGGAATTTATCAGCCCCAGCATTTT.

Comment on this clone: Other nucleotide sequences from this sample produce the same CDR3. The gene calls are TRBV5-1 and TRBJ1-1; TRBD1 aligns across 8 bases. This CDR3 comprises 14 residues. With 0 bases clipped from V and 7 bases from J, the junction kept 5 bases outside the gene matches. Germline values: CDR1 SGHRS, CDR2 YFSETQ. In DNA, the CDR3 is TGCGCCAGCAGCTTGGCCGGGACAGGCATTGAAGCTTTCTTT. Its translation is CASSLAGTGIEAFF.

The chain employs TRBV6-5 and TRBJ2-5; 7 bases are a match to TRBD1. The CDR3 is made up of 15 amino acids. Germline V gene data show CDR1 as MNHEY and CDR2 as SVGAGI. V lost 6 bases to trimming and J lost 5 bases; unmatched junction nucleotides: 12. The CDR3 here is CASSKKQGYEETQYF. CDR3 coding DNA: TGTGCCAGCAGCAAAAAACAGGGGTATGAGGAGACCCAGTACTTC.

Many counts were recorded for this clone. The chain uses TRBV7-3 and TRBJ1-5; 9 nucleotides match TRBD1. Trimming took 3 bases from V and 6 from J; bases not matched to a gene: 0. This CDR3 contains 13 residues. Looked up from germline, CDR1 is SGHTA and CDR2 is FQGTGA. This CDR3 reads CASSLGQGQPQHF. CDR3 coding DNA: TGTGCCAGCAGCTTGGGACAGGGTCAGCCCCAGCATTTT.

The J gene is TRBJ2-1, the V gene TRBV13, with TRBD1 as a possible D gene (5 bases). V lost 4 bases and J 7 bases, leaving 8 bases between the germline ends. The CDR3 extends over 12 amino acids. CDR1 and CDR2 (germline): PRHDT, FYEKMQ (reference sequence). The CDR3 bases are TGTGCCAGCAGCTCCAGGGTGAATGAGCAGTTCTTC. It encodes CASSSRVNEQFF.

This chain connects TRBV5-1 to TRBJ2-1; TRBD2 agrees at 13 bases. The germline V gene encodes CDR1 SGHRS and CDR2 YFSETQ. The CDR3 consists of 19 residues. Unmatched junction bases numbered 13, after V lost 0 bases and J lost 7 bases. In DNA form, the CDR3 reads TGCGCCAGCAGCTTGGGCGCTTTGACTAGCGGGAGGATGTTGAATGAGCAGTTCTTC. Translation gives CASSLGALTSGRMLNEQFF.

This clone came up once. V is TRBV6-5 and J is TRBJ2-3; 7 nucleotides agree with TRBD2. In germline, CDR1 is MNHEY, CDR2 SVGAGI. V lost 7 bases and J lost 1; bases outside the gene matches: 5. CDR3 length: 14 amino acids. This chain's CDR3 is CASTGRGGTDTQYF. The DNA of the CDR3 is TGTGCCAGCACAGGGAGGGGAGGCACAGATACGCAGTATTTT.

The chain recombines TRBV28 with TRBJ1-5, with a possible D match to TRBD1 (5 bases). V gave up 3 bases and J gave up 7 bases, with 7 bases separating them. The CDR3 has 12 residues. Germline assignment: CDR1 MDHEN and CDR2 SYDVKM. CDR3: CASSFGAQPQHF. In DNA form, the CDR3 reads TGTGCCAGCAGTTTTGGGGCCCAGCCCCAGCATTTT.

This chain joins TRBV14 and TRBJ2-7; 8 positions agree with TRBD1. Germline V CDR1 and CDR2: SGHDN, FVKESK. Germline trimming cut 2 bases from V and 2 bases from J; bases unmatched to any gene: 5. The CDR3 covers 15 residues. The chain's CDR3 is CASSQLRQGTYEQYF. CDR3 bases: TGTGCCAGCAGCCAACTGAGACAGGGGACCTACGAGCAGTACTTC.